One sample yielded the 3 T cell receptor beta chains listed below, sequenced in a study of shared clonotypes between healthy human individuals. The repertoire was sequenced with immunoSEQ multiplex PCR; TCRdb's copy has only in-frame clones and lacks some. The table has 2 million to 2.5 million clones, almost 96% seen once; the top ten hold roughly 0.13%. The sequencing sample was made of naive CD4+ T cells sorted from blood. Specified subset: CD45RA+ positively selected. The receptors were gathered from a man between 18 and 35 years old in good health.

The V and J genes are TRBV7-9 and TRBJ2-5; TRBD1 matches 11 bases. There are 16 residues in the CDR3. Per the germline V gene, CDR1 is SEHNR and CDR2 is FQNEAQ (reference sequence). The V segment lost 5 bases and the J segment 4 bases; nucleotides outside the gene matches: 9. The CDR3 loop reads CASSLSGQGARETQYF. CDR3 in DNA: TGTGCCAGCAGCCTTTCCGGACAGGGGGCGAGAGAGACCCAGTACTTC.

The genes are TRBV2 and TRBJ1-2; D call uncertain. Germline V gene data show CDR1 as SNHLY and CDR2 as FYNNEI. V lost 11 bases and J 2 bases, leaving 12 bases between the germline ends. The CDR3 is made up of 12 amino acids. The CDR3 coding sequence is TGTGCCGGGCGGACGGGGAACTATGGCTACACCTTC. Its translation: CAGRTGNYGYTF.

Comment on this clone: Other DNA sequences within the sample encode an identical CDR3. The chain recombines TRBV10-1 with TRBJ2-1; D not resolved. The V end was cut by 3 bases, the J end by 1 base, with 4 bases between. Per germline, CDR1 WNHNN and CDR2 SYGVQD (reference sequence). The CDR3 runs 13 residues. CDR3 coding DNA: TGCGCCAGCAGTGACACTTCCTACAATGAGCAGTTCTTC. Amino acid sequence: CASSDTSYNEQFF.